The rows below give T cell receptor beta chains drawn from one sample of a study of shared clonotypes between healthy human individuals. The table came from immunoSEQ multiplex PCR; TCRdb's copy has only in-frame clones and leaves some out. Of under 2.5 million clones in the sample, less than 95% were seen once. The sequencing sample was made of naive CD4+ T cells from PBMCs. The origin of the receptors is a man aged 18 to 29 in good health. Some clones in this sample may be carry-over from other donors' samples. CDR3s include the opening cysteine and the closing phenylalanine or tryptophan. D genes are given only for firm matches. Clone size is given for some rows only: seen once, a few or many times, or a class if the clone is expanded.

clone_size: NA; j_call: TRBJ1-2; v_call: TRBV5-1; d_call: NA; cdr3_aa: CASSITGGDYGYTF; cdr3_nt: TGCGCCAGCTCTATTACGGGAGGAGACTATGGCTACACCTTC
clone_size: NA; j_call: TRBJ1-5; v_call: TRBV10-2; d_call: NA; cdr3_aa: CASSVGNSNQPQHF; cdr3_nt: TGCGCCAGCAGTGTGGGAAATAGCAATCAGCCCCAGCATTTT
clone_size: once; j_call: TRBJ2-5; v_call: TRBV5-4; d_call: NA; cdr3_aa: CASSPSHGWETQYF; cdr3_nt: TGTGCCAGCAGCCCAAGCCATGGATGGGAGACCCAGTACTTC
clone_size: NA; j_call: TRBJ1-2; v_call: TRBV13; d_call: NA; cdr3_aa: CASSFQEDTRTNYGYTF; cdr3_nt: TGTGCCAGCAGCTTCCAAGAGGACACCCGAACCAACTATGGCTACACCTTC
clone_size: NA; j_call: TRBJ2-3; v_call: TRBV4-2; d_call: NA; cdr3_aa: CASSRGGQSADTQYF; cdr3_nt: TGTGCCAGCAGCCGGGGCGGGCAGTCCGCAGATACGCAGTATTTT
clone_size: once; j_call: TRBJ2-1; v_call: TRBV10-3; d_call: NA; cdr3_aa: CAIRGGQGKDEQFF; cdr3_nt: TGTGCCATCAGAGGTGGGCAGGGGAAAGATGAGCAGTTCTTC
clone_size: NA; j_call: TRBJ1-1; v_call: TRBV7-2; d_call: NA; cdr3_aa: CASSLEYGVGTEAFF; cdr3_nt: TGTGCCAGCAGCTTAGAGTATGGGGTGGGCACTGAAGCTTTCTTT
clone_size: NA; j_call: TRBJ2-1; v_call: TRBV13; d_call: TRBD1; cdr3_aa: CASSLATGTGGPGDNEQFF; cdr3_nt: TGTGCCAGCAGCTTAGCCACCGGGACAGGGGGCCCGGGGGACAATGAGCAGTTCTTC
clone_size: NA; j_call: TRBJ2-7; v_call: TRBV7-2; d_call: TRBD2; cdr3_aa: CASSLDTSGYEQYF; cdr3_nt: TGTGCCAGCAGCTTAGATACTAGCGGCTACGAGCAGTACTTC
clone_size: NA; j_call: TRBJ2-2; v_call: TRBV28; d_call: NA; cdr3_aa: CASSSGVVSNTGELFF; cdr3_nt: TGTGCCAGCAGTTCCGGGGTAGTTTCGAACACCGGGGAGCTGTTTTTT
clone_size: NA; j_call: TRBJ2-1; v_call: TRBV2; d_call: TRBD2; cdr3_aa: CASRTVRAGGKDEQFF; cdr3_nt: TGTGCCAGCAGGACCGTTCGAGCGGGAGGGAAGGATGAGCAGTTCTTC
clone_size: NA; j_call: TRBJ2-7; v_call: TRBV7-3; d_call: NA; cdr3_aa: CTSSLTGAEWNEQYF; cdr3_nt: TGTACCAGCAGCCTTACGGGGGCCGAGTGGAACGAGCAGTACTTC
clone_size: few; j_call: TRBJ1-3; v_call: TRBV20-1; d_call: NA; cdr3_aa: CSAISGAVRYF; cdr3_nt: TGCAGTGCTATCTCCGGGGCCGTCAGATATTTT
clone_size: NA; j_call: TRBJ2-2; v_call: TRBV7-8; d_call: NA; cdr3_aa: CASSLAPRLGRTGELFF; cdr3_nt: TGTGCCAGCAGCTTAGCCCCCCGGTTGGGGCGCACCGGGGAGCTGTTTTTT
clone_size: NA; j_call: TRBJ2-5; v_call: TRBV27; d_call: NA; cdr3_aa: CASSLSGFGETQYF; cdr3_nt: TGTGCCAGCAGTTTATCGGGGTTCGGGGAGACCCAGTACTTC
clone_size: NA; j_call: TRBJ2-3; v_call: TRBV9; d_call: NA; cdr3_aa: CASSVRDAGTQYF; cdr3_nt: TGTGCCAGCAGCGTCAGAGACGCCGGTACGCAGTATTTT
clone_size: NA; j_call: TRBJ2-7; v_call: TRBV7-2; d_call: NA; cdr3_aa: CASSLVRRYEQYF; cdr3_nt: TGTGCCAGCAGCTTGGTCCGGCGGTACGAGCAGTACTTC
clone_size: NA; j_call: TRBJ1-3; v_call: TRBV7-8; d_call: NA; cdr3_aa: CASSHELVLSGNTIYF; cdr3_nt: TGTGCCAGCAGCCATGAACTGGTCCTCTCTGGAAACACCATATATTTT
clone_size: NA; j_call: TRBJ1-6; v_call: TRBV28; d_call: NA; cdr3_aa: CATTGQRAYYNSPLHF; cdr3_nt: TGTGCCACCACGGGACAAAGGGCCTACTATAATTCACCCCTCCACTTT
clone_size: NA; j_call: TRBJ2-1; v_call: TRBV10-3; d_call: NA; cdr3_aa: CAISADSNEQFF; cdr3_nt: TGTGCCATCAGTGCCGATTCCAATGAGCAGTTCTTC
clone_size: NA; j_call: TRBJ1-2; v_call: TRBV29-1; d_call: NA; cdr3_aa: CSVRPDSAGYGYTF; cdr3_nt: TGCAGCGTTCGACCGGACAGCGCTGGATATGGCTACACCTTC
clone_size: once; j_call: TRBJ2-2; v_call: TRBV7-9; d_call: NA; cdr3_aa: CASSLAGAYTGELFF; cdr3_nt: TGTGCCAGCAGCTTAGCGGGAGCGTACACCGGGGAGCTGTTTTTT
clone_size: NA; j_call: TRBJ1-1; v_call: TRBV28; d_call: TRBD1; cdr3_aa: CASSQPGGWTEAFF; cdr3_nt: TGTGCCAGCAGTCAACCAGGGGGATGGACTGAAGCTTTCTTT
clone_size: NA; j_call: TRBJ2-7; v_call: TRBV6-6; d_call: NA; cdr3_aa: CASSYFGGENEQYF; cdr3_nt: TGTGCCAGCAGTTACTTTGGGGGCGAAAACGAGCAGTACTTC
clone_size: NA; j_call: TRBJ1-1; v_call: TRBV7-3; d_call: NA; cdr3_aa: CASSPTGVNTEAFF; cdr3_nt: TGTGCCAGCAGCCCGACAGGAGTGAACACTGAAGCTTTCTTT
clone_size: few; j_call: TRBJ2-5; v_call: TRBV5-1; d_call: TRBD1; cdr3_aa: CASSNRGETQYF; cdr3_nt: TGCGCCAGCAGCAACAGGGGTGAGACCCAGTACTTC
clone_size: once; j_call: TRBJ2-6; v_call: TRBV25-1; d_call: NA; cdr3_aa: CASGPSGANVLTF; cdr3_nt: TGTGCCAGCGGACCTTCTGGGGCCAACGTCCTGACTTTC
clone_size: once; j_call: TRBJ1-1; v_call: TRBV7-6; d_call: TRBD1; cdr3_aa: CASSIQRGRDTEAFF; cdr3_nt: TGTGCCAGCAGCATCCAGAGGGGGCGAGACACTGAAGCTTTCTTT
clone_size: NA; j_call: TRBJ1-5; v_call: TRBV4-1; d_call: TRBD1; cdr3_aa: CASSQDQGGGNQPQHF; cdr3_nt: TGCGCCAGCAGCCAAGATCAGGGGGGGGGCAATCAGCCCCAGCATTTT
clone_size: NA; j_call: TRBJ1-2; v_call: TRBV11-2; d_call: NA; cdr3_aa: CASSSADTEDF; cdr3_nt: TGTGCCAGCAGCTCAGCCGACACCGAAGACTTC
clone_size: NA; j_call: TRBJ2-5; v_call: TRBV7-2; d_call: NA; cdr3_aa: CASSLVTQETQYF; cdr3_nt: TGTGCCAGCAGCTTAGTAACACAAGAGACCCAGTACTTC
clone_size: NA; j_call: TRBJ1-2; v_call: TRBV7-8; d_call: TRBD1; cdr3_aa: CASTLTRDRGLSGYTF; cdr3_nt: TGTGCCAGCACTCTGACCCGGGACAGGGGGCTATCCGGCTACACCTTC
clone_size: NA; j_call: TRBJ2-2; v_call: TRBV5-1; d_call: TRBD2; cdr3_aa: CASVPLAGRAGELFF; cdr3_nt: TGCGCCAGCGTCCCACTAGCGGGAAGGGCCGGGGAGCTGTTTTTT
clone_size: NA; j_call: TRBJ2-7; v_call: TRBV5-6; d_call: NA; cdr3_aa: CASSLGGILVYEQYF; cdr3_nt: TGTGCCAGCAGCTTGGGTGGGATTCTCGTCTACGAGCAGTACTTC
clone_size: once; j_call: TRBJ2-5; v_call: TRBV5-1; d_call: TRBD2; cdr3_aa: CASSLGTSGRETQYF; cdr3_nt: TGCGCCAGCAGCTTGGGAACTAGCGGTAGGGAGACCCAGTACTTC
clone_size: NA; j_call: TRBJ1-2; v_call: TRBV29-1; d_call: NA; cdr3_aa: CSVAPPSDSLYGYTF; cdr3_nt: TGCAGCGTCGCCCCCCCGTCTGACAGTCTCTATGGCTACACCTTC